The next 5 T cell receptor beta chains were all read from a single sample in a study of T-cell reconstitution after alpha-beta-depleted transplantation in children. Using unique molecular identifiers, the investigators prepared the TCRbeta library. Each CDR3 protein gets one entry after TCRdb re-called the PCR reads with MiXCR. The sample records roughly 100,000 distinct CDR3 sequences, roughly 7.6% being singletons. The material was PBMCs, obtained before TCRalphabeta/CD19-depleted stem cell transplant. These receptor sequences come from a boy between 2 and 15 years old with acute lymphoblastic leukemia, due to receive a stem cell transplant.

The chain recombines TRBV5-1 with TRBJ1-1, with 9 bases fitting TRBD1. The CDR3 is made up of 15 amino acids. The V and J ends lost 3 bases and 4 bases, in that order; junction bases with no gene match: 7. The germline V gene has CDR1 SGHRS and CDR2 YFSETQ. The CDR3 loop is CASSSAGTGTTEAFF. Here the CDR3 DNA reads TGCGCCAGCAGCTCCGCGGGGACAGGGACCACTGAAGCTTTCTTT.

The chain links TRBV29-1 to TRBJ2-7, with D unclear. V lost 5 bases and J 3 bases, leaving 8 bases between the germline ends. The germline V gene has CDR1 SQVTM and CDR2 ANQGSEA. The CDR3 runs to 11 residues. CDR3: CSVSRDYEQYF. The CDR3 DNA reads as TGCAGCGTTTCTAGGGACTACGAGCAGTACTTC.

This clonotype was seen a handful of times. The gene calls are TRBV6-5 and TRBJ2-6; D is unresolved. This CDR3 is 14 amino acids long. Germline V gene lookup returns CDR1 MNHEY and CDR2 SVGAGI. Trimming removed 3 bases at V and 1 base at J, with 4 bases between. CDR3 amino acids: CASSYDSGANVLTF. The CDR3 nucleotides are TGTGCCAGCAGTTATGATTCTGGGGCCAACGTCCTGACTTTC.

This clonotype was seen at least ten times. This chain joins TRBV29-1 and TRBJ2-5; the match to TRBD2 covers 9 bases. This CDR3 comprises 14 residues. The germline V gene encodes CDR1 SQVTM and CDR2 ANQGSEA. The trim removed 4 bases at V and 5 bases at J, leaving 8 bases unmatched. In nucleotides, the CDR3 is TGCAGCGTTGTTCGAGCGGGGGGAGGTGAGACCCAGTACTTC. It yields the protein CSVVRAGGGETQYF.

There are many counts of this clonotype. The gene calls are TRBV20-1 and TRBJ2-3; the D gene is possibly TRBD1 (7 bases). Germline assignment: CDR1 DFQATT and CDR2 SNEGSKA (reference sequence). There are 13 residues in the CDR3. V shed 3 bases and J shed 5 bases, with 12 bases lying between them. CDR3 protein: CSASLQGGDTQYF. The CDR3 DNA sequence: TGCAGTGCTAGTTTGCAGGGGGGAGATACGCAGTATTTT.